Listed here are 32 T cell receptor beta chains from one sample, sequenced in a study of OX40 agonist ivuxolimab in advanced cancers. The method was immunoSEQ multiplex PCR; TCRdb's version includes in-frame clones alone and lacks a portion of them. The sample consists of tens of thousands of clones, approximately 94% of them appearing once. Sample: CD4+ or CD8+ T cells sorted from blood, taken in a trial of the OX40 agonist ivuxolimab. The receptors shown here come from an adult with an advanced solid tumor such as melanoma, head and neck, liver or kidney cancer.

The CDR3 protein is CASSSEFTGEQYF. The CDR3 region has the DNA TGTGCCAGCAGCAGCGAATTTACGGGCGAGCAGTACTTC. The gene calls are TRBV11-2 and TRBJ2-7; no clear D gene. Germline values: CDR1 SGHAT, CDR2 FQNNGV. V dropped 5 bases and J dropped 6 bases, with 14 bases sitting between them. This CDR3 region has 13 residues.

This chain uses TRBV5-1 with TRBJ1-2; D gene uncertain. With 0 bases removed from V and 4 bases from J, the gap between germline ends came to 7 bases. Germline CDR1 SGHRS, CDR2 YFSETQ. The CDR3 sequence is 13 residues long. The CDR3 DNA sequence: TGCGCCAGCAGCTTGGGAGGGAGCTATGGCTACACCTTC. Its protein is CASSLGGSYGYTF. Drawing the rest from reference TRBV5-1 and TRBJ1-2, the complete variable domain is KAGVTQTPRYLIKTRGQQVTLSCSPISGHRSVSWYQQTPGQGLQFLFEYFSETQRNKGNFPGRFSGRQFSNSRSEMNVSTLELGDSALYLCASSLGGSYGYTFGSGTRLTVV.

The V and J genes are TRBV7-9 and TRBJ2-5; 7 positions match TRBD2. The V and J ends lost 6 bases and 2 bases, in that order; junction bases with no gene match: 6. This CDR3 region has 14 residues. The germline V gene encodes CDR1 SEHNR and CDR2 FQNEAQ (reference sequence). The CDR3 loop is CASSPEGGQETQYF. The CDR3 DNA is TGTGCCAGCAGTCCTGAGGGAGGGCAAGAGACCCAGTACTTC.

The rearrangement links TRBV27 to TRBJ2-3; the match to TRBD2 covers 15 bases. V lost 5 bases and J lost 6; bases outside the gene matches: 6. The V gene's germline CDR1 is MNHEY and CDR2 SMNVEV (reference sequence). This CDR3 has 16 amino acids. The CDR3 sequence: CASSPGTSGRRDTQYF. The CDR3 nucleotides are TGTGCCAGCAGTCCCGGGACTAGCGGGAGGCGTGATACGCAGTATTTT.

J is TRBJ2-7 and V is TRBV13, with D uncertain. Germline lookup yields CDR1 PRHDT and CDR2 FYEKMQ (reference sequence). The CDR3 runs 15 residues. V was clipped by 5 bases and J by 2 bases, with 16 bases between them. As DNA, the CDR3 is TGTGCCAGCAGCACCGAGGCAGGTGGTCCCTACGAGCAGTACTTC. The encoded protein is CASSTEAGGPYEQYF. The complete variable domain, with remaining parts taken from reference TRBV13 and TRBJ2-7, reads AAGVIQSPRHLIKEKRETATLKCYPIPRHDTVYWYQQGPGQDPQFLISFYEKMQSDKGSIPDRFSAQQFSDYHSELNMSSLELGDSALYFCASSTEAGGPYEQYFGPGTRLTVT.

The rearrangement joins TRBV9 to TRBJ1-1, with TRBD1 as a possible D gene (6 bases). Trimming shortened V by 4 bases and J by 4 bases, and 14 bases separated the two germline ends. The germline V gene has CDR1 SGDLS and CDR2 YYNGEE. The CDR3 runs to 14 residues. The CDR3 DNA is TGTGCCAGCAGCCCATTACAGGGCGGCACTGAAGCTTTCTTT. Its protein is CASSPLQGGTEAFF.

This chain connects TRBV7-9 to TRBJ2-2; TRBD2 matches 7 bases. From germline, CDR1 is SEHNR and CDR2 FQNEAQ (reference sequence). After removal of 5 bases from V and 3 bases from J, the junction contained 12 bases not matched to a gene. The CDR3 totals 17 residues. CDR3 nucleotide sequence: TGTGCCAGCAGCAATAGCGTTGGCGGGAGTGACACCGGGGAGCTGTTTTTT. It specifies CASSNSVGGSDTGELFF.

This clone was recorded once. V and J are TRBV9 and TRBJ2-1; TRBD2 matches at 15 bases. Looked up from germline, CDR1 is SGDLS and CDR2 is YYNGEE. V trimming: 1 base; J trimming: 5 bases; junction bases outside the gene matches: 4. The CDR3 is 17 amino acids. The CDR3, as DNA: TGTGCCAGCAGCGTAACCGGGACTAGCGGGAGGAACAATGAGCAGTTCTTC. It encodes CASSVTGTSGRNNEQFF.

This sequence joins TRBV6-5 and TRBJ2-6; D is uncertain. The CDR3 is made up of 16 amino acids. CDR1 MNHEY and CDR2 SVGAGI come from the germline V gene. V was trimmed by 2 bases and J by 0 bases, leaving 8 bases between them. The CDR3 bases are TGTGCCAGCAGTTACACGGTATCCTCTGGGGCCAACGTCCTGACTTTC. This sequence encodes CASSYTVSSGANVLTF.

The chain joins TRBV6-1 to TRBJ2-6; TRBD1 is a possible D gene (5 bases). Germline values: CDR1 MNHNS, CDR2 SASEGT. The CDR3 sequence is 15 residues long. Trimming took off 6 bases at V and 2 bases at J, with 11 bases between the two ends. The CDR3 DNA is TGTGCCAGCAGGATGGGGCTTACTGGGGCCAACGTCCTGACTTTC. Its protein is CASRMGLTGANVLTF.

The chain carries TRBV6-5 and TRBJ1-1; tentative D call: TRBD1 (6 bases). CDR1 MNHEY and CDR2 SVGAGI come from the germline V gene. Trimming cost V 2 bases and J 0 bases, with 10 bases left between them. The length of the CDR3 is 15 residues. The CDR3, as DNA: TGTGCCAGCAGTTACGGACAGAGCGTGAACACTGAAGCTTTCTTT. It yields the protein CASSYGQSVNTEAFF.

J is TRBJ1-5 and V is TRBV9; D ambiguous. The CDR3 consists of 14 residues. Germline V gene lookup returns CDR1 SGDLS and CDR2 YYNGEE. The V and J ends lost 4 bases and 3 bases respectively, with 11 bases between them. DNA for the CDR3: TGTGCCAGCAGCCCAGCGGGGAACAATCAGCCCCAGCATTTT. Amino acid sequence: CASSPAGNNQPQHF.

V gene TRBV6-5 combines with J gene TRBJ2-3, with unresolved D. The CDR3 contains 15 residues. Between the trimmed V and J ends, which lost 6 bases and 3 bases, there was a span of 16 bases. The germline V gene encodes CDR1 MNHEY and CDR2 SVGAGI. This CDR3 reads CASSSLLDKTDTQYF. For the CDR3, the DNA is TGTGCCAGCAGCTCGCTCCTTGACAAGACAGATACGCAGTATTTT.

The V call is TRBV19, the J call TRBJ1-5; unclear D gene. V lost 7 bases to trimming and J lost 3 bases, with 13 bases between them. Germline-derived CDR1 and CDR2 are LNHDA and SQIVND (reference sequence). The CDR3 is 14 amino acids. CDR3 nucleotides: TGTGCCAGTACCCCTGTGGAGTTCAATCAGCCCCAGCATTTT. Translating it yields CASTPVEFNQPQHF.

The chain is built from TRBV5-8 and TRBJ2-3; 11 nucleotides align to TRBD2. Germline V CDR1 and CDR2: SGHTS, YDEGEE. The CDR3 loop spans 16 amino acids. Trimming at V came to 6 bases and at J to 2 bases, leaving 8 bases not matched to a gene. The CDR3 here is CASKEVAGGPTDTQYF. The CDR3 DNA sequence: TGTGCCAGCAAGGAAGTAGCGGGAGGGCCCACAGATACGCAGTATTTT. The whole variable domain, remainder taken from reference TRBV5-8 and TRBJ2-3, is EAGVTQSPTHLIKTRGQQATLRCSPISGHTSVYWYQQALGLGLQFLLWYDEGEERNRGNFPPRFSGRQFPNYSSELNVNALELEDSALYLCASKEVAGGPTDTQYFGPGTRLTVL.

V usage is TRBV27 and J usage is TRBJ2-7, with TRBD2 identical over 7 bases. The CDR3 covers 12 residues. Germline values: CDR1 MNHEY, CDR2 SMNVEV (reference sequence). V lost 8 bases and J lost 6; bases outside the gene matches: 7. The CDR3 region has the DNA TGTGCCAGCTCCTCGGGGGGTTCCGAGCAGTACTTC. This gives the protein CASSSGGSEQYF.

The DNA for the CDR3 is TGTGCCTGGGGAGGGAGGGGCTATGAGCAGTTCTTC. This sequence encodes CAWGGRGYEQFF. The rearrangement uses TRBV30 and TRBJ2-1, with 7 bases fitting TRBD2. CDR1 and CDR2 from the germline V gene are GTSNPN and SVGIG (reference sequence). This CDR3 comprises 12 residues. Losses at the gene ends were 5 bases for V and 8 bases for J; bases not matched to a gene: 6.

The rearrangement uses TRBV13 and TRBJ2-7, with a possible D match to TRBD1 (6 bases). The CDR3 covers 13 residues. Germline CDR1 is PRHDT and CDR2 is FYEKMQ (reference sequence). CDR3 coding DNA: TGTGTGGTATCCCAGGGGCACTCCTACGAGCAGTACTTC. Translation gives CVVSQGHSYEQYF. The complete variable domain, with remaining parts taken from reference TRBV13 and TRBJ2-7, reads AAGVIQSPRHLIKEKRETATLKCYPIPRHDTVYWYQQGPGQDPQFLISFYEKMQSDKGSIPDRFSAQQFSDYHSELNMSSLELGDSALYFCVVSQGHSYEQYFGPGTRLTVT.

This clone is medium-sized. The J gene is TRBJ2-1, the V gene TRBV9; TRBD2 might be the D (5 bases). The CDR3 covers 12 residues. CDR1 is SGDLS, CDR2 YYNGEE, per germline. Between the trimmed V and J ends, which lost 4 bases and 9 bases, there was a span of 11 bases. As DNA, the CDR3 is TGTGCCAGCAGCTCAATTGGAGGTGAGCAGTTCTTC. Protein: CASSSIGGEQFF. Complete variable domain (other parts from reference TRBV9 and TRBJ2-1): DSGVTQTPKHLITATGQRVTLRCSPRSGDLSVYWYQQSLDQGLQFLIQYYNGEERAKGNILERFSAQQFPDLHSELNLSSLELGDSALYFCASSSIGGEQFFGPGTRLTVL.

The V and J genes are TRBV27 and TRBJ2-3; 11 bases are shared with TRBD2. Germline V gene lookup returns CDR1 MNHEY and CDR2 SMNVEV (reference sequence). The CDR3 is 15 amino acids. V lost 5 bases to trimming and J lost 5 bases; unmatched junction nucleotides: 6. In nucleotides, the CDR3 is TGTGCCAGCAGTCAATACACTAGCGGGGGAGATACGCAGTATTTT. It encodes CASSQYTSGGDTQYF.

V gene TRBV7-9 combines with J gene TRBJ2-7; D is unresolved. Trimming took off 3 bases at V and 4 bases at J, with 10 bases between the two ends. Germline V gene data show CDR1 as SEHNR and CDR2 as FQNEAQ (reference sequence). This CDR3 region has 13 residues. DNA for the CDR3: TGTGCCAGCAGCTTTAATTCGCCTTACGAGCAGTACTTC. This sequence encodes CASSFNSPYEQYF. Complete variable domain (other parts from reference TRBV7-9 and TRBJ2-7): DTGVSQNPRHKITKRGQNVTFRCDPISEHNRLYWYRQTLGQGPEFLTYFQNEAQLEKSRLLSDRFSAERPKGSFSTLEIQRTEQGDSAMYLCASSFNSPYEQYFGPGTRLTVT.

The chain carries TRBV14 and TRBJ1-2; no clear D. CDR3 length equals 14 residues. V was cut by 1 base and J by 4 bases, with 10 bases left in between. From germline, CDR1 is SGHDN and CDR2 FVKESK. This CDR3 is CASSQVGLVYGYTF. The CDR3 nucleotides are TGTGCCAGCAGCCAAGTCGGACTCGTCTATGGCTACACCTTC.

The chain employs TRBV4-1 and TRBJ1-2, with D possibly matching TRBD1 (6 bases). Germline values: CDR1 MGHRA, CDR2 YSYEKL. The CDR3 is 15 residues long. Deletions cut 1 base from V and 3 bases from J, with 12 bases between. The CDR3 bases are TGCGCCAGCAGCCAAGGAGGGGGGGGACACTATGGCTACACCTTC. Amino acid sequence: CASSQGGGGHYGYTF.

The chain joins TRBV9 to TRBJ1-2; weak D call: TRBD1 (5 bases). The V gene lost 3 bases and the J gene lost 5 bases, with 17 bases spanning the gap. Germline V lookup: CDR1 SGDLS, CDR2 YYNGEE. The CDR3 is made up of 15 amino acids. CDR3 DNA: TGTGCCAGCAGCGGCTATTCCAGGGACCGTTATGGCTACACCTTC. Translation gives CASSGYSRDRYGYTF.

This clone was seen once. The CDR3, as DNA: TGCAGCGTTGAAGATCGGGCTAGCGGGAGTTACAATGAGCAGTTCTTC. This translates into CSVEDRASGSYNEQFF. The rearrangement links TRBV29-1 to TRBJ2-1; the match to TRBD2 covers 10 bases. The CDR3 is 16 amino acids. Germline V gene lookup returns CDR1 SQVTM and CDR2 ANQGSEA. The V and J ends lost 0 bases and 4 bases, in that order; junction bases with no gene match: 6.

The chain joins TRBV7-9 to TRBJ2-1; 8 bases line up with TRBD2. The length of the CDR3 is 15 residues. With 6 bases clipped from V and 7 bases from J, the junction kept 11 bases outside the gene matches. CDR1 and CDR2 (germline): SEHNR, FQNEAQ (reference sequence). CDR3 coding DNA: TGTGCCAGCAGATCCGGGACTAGATTACAAAATGAGCAGTTCTTC. Its protein product is CASRSGTRLQNEQFF. Variable domain in full (rest from reference TRBV7-9 and TRBJ2-1): DTGVSQNPRHKITKRGQNVTFRCDPISEHNRLYWYRQTLGQGPEFLTYFQNEAQLEKSRLLSDRFSAERPKGSFSTLEIQRTEQGDSAMYLCASRSGTRLQNEQFFGPGTRLTVL.

This chain links TRBV7-9 with TRBJ2-7; either TRBD1 or TRBD2 may supply D (6 bases each). CDR1 is SEHNR and CDR2 is FQNEAQ in the germline V gene (reference sequence). V lost 7 bases and J 1 base, leaving 17 bases between the germline ends. There are 15 residues in the CDR3. The CDR3 DNA reads TGTGCCAGCACCCCTTTCGAGGGGGGTTCCTACGAGCAGTACTTC. The encoded protein is CASTPFEGGSYEQYF.

V is TRBV6-5 and J is TRBJ2-1; no clear D. CDR3 length equals 14 residues. V was trimmed by 8 bases and J by 4 bases, leaving 15 bases between them. From germline, CDR1 is MNHEY and CDR2 SVGAGI. The CDR3: CASSLKGRYNEQFF. For the CDR3, the DNA is TGTGCCAGCTCGCTTAAAGGAAGATACAATGAGCAGTTCTTC.

The rearrangement joins TRBV10-3 to TRBJ1-3; no firm D call. V was pared by 8 bases and J by 0 bases, with 11 bases between. Germline V CDR1 and CDR2: ENHRY, SYGVKD. There are 14 residues in the CDR3. DNA for the CDR3: TGTGCCATCCGACCGACTTCCTCTGGAAACACCATATATTTT. Translation: CAIRPTSSGNTIYF.

This clone was detected only once. The rearrangement joins TRBV4-3 to TRBJ2-1; D perhaps matches TRBD2 (6 bases). There are 15 residues in the CDR3. CDR1 is LGHNA, CDR2 YSLEER, per germline. V was cut by 1 base and J by 5 bases, with 12 bases left in between. The CDR3 is CASSQGRASDNEQFF. Here the CDR3 DNA reads TGCGCCAGCAGCCAAGGGAGGGCTAGTGACAATGAGCAGTTCTTC.

V usage is TRBV9 and J usage is TRBJ2-7; possibly TRBD2 for D (7 bases). Germline values: CDR1 SGDLS, CDR2 YYNGEE. The CDR3 is made up of 17 amino acids. Trimming took off 0 bases at V and 2 bases at J, with 18 bases between the two ends. CDR3 amino acids: CASSVGGTGGVTYEQYF. CDR3 in DNA: TGTGCCAGCAGCGTAGGGGGAACGGGGGGCGTCACCTACGAGCAGTACTTC.

V usage is TRBV7-2 and J usage is TRBJ1-4; the D is unclear. Germline V gene sequence: CDR1 SGHTA, CDR2 FQGNSA. The germline V and J ends were trimmed by 7 bases and 7 bases, with 16 bases remaining between them. CDR3 length: 14 amino acids. The CDR3 protein is CASTSGPWGEKLFF. The CDR3 DNA sequence: TGTGCCAGCACCTCAGGTCCCTGGGGTGAAAAACTGTTTTTT.